One and the same sample provided the 28 T cell receptor beta chains below, sequenced in a study of OX40 agonist ivuxolimab in advanced cancers. Measured with immunoSEQ multiplex PCR; TCRdb has only the in-frame clones, and not every one. The table has roughly 38,000 clones, about 90% seen once; the top ten hold about 0.6%. Material: CD4+ or CD8+ T cells sorted from blood, obtained in a trial of the OX40 agonist ivuxolimab. The receptor source for this set is an adult with an advanced solid tumor such as melanoma, head and neck, liver or kidney cancer.

The J gene is TRBJ2-7, the V gene TRBV5-1; TRBD2 agrees at 9 bases. The V and J ends lost 6 bases and 4 bases, in that order; junction bases with no gene match: 8. Germline V CDR1 and CDR2: SGHRS, YFSETQ. CDR3 length equals 14 residues. CDR3 amino acids: CASTTGTSRYEQYF. Here the CDR3 DNA reads TGCGCCAGCACAACCGGGACTAGCAGATACGAGCAGTACTTC.

The chain is built from TRBV5-8 and TRBJ2-2, with D possibly TRBD2 on 5 matching bases. Between the trimmed V and J ends, which lost 6 bases and 0 bases, there was a span of 9 bases. In germline, CDR1 is SGHTS, CDR2 YDEGEE. The CDR3 contains 14 residues. For the CDR3, the DNA is TGTGCCAGCAATGGACTGGCGAACACCGGGGAGCTGTTTTTT. Its translation is CASNGLANTGELFF.

The chain uses TRBV5-1 and TRBJ2-2; D may be TRBD2 (5 bases). Trimming took off 0 bases at V and 5 bases at J, with 8 bases between the two ends. This CDR3 has 14 residues. Germline V gene data show CDR1 as SGHRS and CDR2 as YFSETQ. CDR3 nucleotides: TGCGCCAGCAGCTTGGCCCGGACTACCGGGGAGCTGTTTTTT. It is translated as CASSLARTTGELFF.

This chain connects TRBV7-9 to TRBJ2-1, with D perhaps matching TRBD1 or TRBD2 (7 bases each). V shed 4 bases and J shed 3 bases, with 13 bases lying between them. The CDR3 is 15 residues long. CDR1 is SEHNR, CDR2 FQNEAQ, per germline (reference sequence). Here the CDR3 reads CASSSQGGGYNEQFF. The DNA of the CDR3 is TGTGCCAGCAGCTCCCAGGGGGGGGGCTACAATGAGCAGTTCTTC.

The rearrangement uses TRBV2 and TRBJ1-6; D gene ambiguous. V shed 9 bases and J shed 4 bases, with 16 bases lying between them. The CDR3 is 15 amino acids. CDR1 is SNHLY, CDR2 FYNNEI, per germline. The CDR3 spells CASDALGSYNSPLHF. CDR3 sequence (DNA): TGTGCCAGTGACGCTTTGGGGTCGTATAATTCACCCCTCCACTTT.

The chain has TRBV29-1 and TRBJ2-3; TRBD2 matches at 9 bases. Germline loops: CDR1 SQVTM, CDR2 ANQGSEA. Losses at the gene ends were 4 bases for V and 0 bases for J; bases not matched to a gene: 11. This CDR3 is 17 amino acids long. In DNA form, the CDR3 reads TGCAGCGTTGTAGGTCTAGCGGGGATAGCTAGCACAGATACGCAGTATTTT. Residues: CSVVGLAGIASTDTQYF.

The chain couples TRBV7-9 to TRBJ2-5; no clear D gene. The germline V gene encodes CDR1 SEHNR and CDR2 FQNEAQ (reference sequence). V lost 0 bases and J 5 bases, leaving 19 bases between the germline ends. CDR3 size: 17 residues. The CDR3 nucleotides are TGTGCCAGCAGCTTAGCGGAGTTTGATGAGTGGGTTGAGACCCAGTACTTC. This codes for CASSLAEFDEWVETQYF.

J is TRBJ2-7 and V is TRBV19; TRBD2 matches at 9 bases. The CDR3 covers 14 residues. V lost 6 bases and J lost 7; bases outside the gene matches: 10. Germline V lookup: CDR1 LNHDA, CDR2 SQIVND (reference sequence). The CDR3 region is CASSTSSGVLEQYF. In DNA form, the CDR3 reads TGTGCCAGTAGCACCTCTAGCGGGGTTCTTGAGCAGTACTTC.

Here the CDR3 DNA reads TGCGCCAGCCGCGAAGATAAAAGGGAGGGTTACACTGAAGCTTTCTTT. It encodes CASREDKREGYTEAFF. The gene calls are TRBV4-3 and TRBJ1-1; D is unclear. Germline CDR1 is LGHNA and CDR2 is YSLEER. This CDR3 region has 16 residues. V shed 8 bases and J shed 3 bases, with 22 bases lying between them.

The gene calls are TRBV27 and TRBJ2-3; D ambiguous. The V gene's germline CDR1 is MNHEY and CDR2 SMNVEV (reference sequence). Trimming removed 4 bases at V and 0 bases at J, with 8 bases between. The CDR3 consists of 14 residues. CDR3 sequence: CASSSSYSTDTQYF. CDR3 coding DNA: TGTGCCAGCAGTTCCTCCTACAGCACAGATACGCAGTATTTT.

For this clone: One end of the junction does not line up with germline, which may come from a read error. V is TRBV7-7 and J is TRBJ2-3, with 8 bases identical to TRBD2. The CDR3 is 14 residues long. Germline V gene data show CDR1 as SSHAT and CDR2 as FNYEAQ (reference sequence). The CDR3: CASSLAGLTDTQYF. The CDR3 DNA is TGTGCTAGCAGCTTAGCGGGGCTCACAGATACGCAGTATTTT.

V usage is TRBV5-4 and J usage is TRBJ1-6; no clear D. This CDR3 has 15 residues. Looked up from germline, CDR1 is SGHNT and CDR2 is YYREEE (reference sequence). Trimming pared 0 bases from V and 8 bases from J, leaving 12 bases between. The chain's CDR3 is CASSLGGGSDSPLHF. The CDR3 coding sequence is TGTGCCAGCAGCTTGGGAGGAGGTTCGGATTCACCCCTCCACTTT.

The chain combines TRBV9 with TRBJ2-3, with 10 bases matching TRBD1. CDR1 is SGDLS, CDR2 YYNGEE, per germline. V lost 4 bases and J lost 0; bases outside the gene matches: 2. CDR3 length equals 15 residues. CDR3 residues: CASSWDRGSTDTQYF. The DNA of the CDR3 is TGTGCCAGCAGCTGGGACAGGGGTAGCACAGATACGCAGTATTTT.

The chain recombines TRBV11-2 with TRBJ1-2; weak D call: TRBD1 (5 bases). The CDR3 runs to 14 residues. CDR1 is SGHAT, CDR2 FQNNGV, per germline. Trimming removed 1 base at V and 7 bases at J, with 13 bases between. The CDR3 loop reads CASSLVTVDSGYTF. Written as DNA, the CDR3 is TGTGCCAGCAGCTTAGTAACCGTCGACAGTGGCTACACCTTC. Variable domain in full (rest from reference TRBV11-2 and TRBJ1-2): EAGVAQSPRYKIIEKRQSVAFWCNPISGHATLYWYQQILGQGPKLLIQFQNNGVVDDSQLPKDRFSAERLKGVDSTLKIQPAKLEDSAVYLCASSLVTVDSGYTFGSGTRLTVV.

This clone was detected once. The V and J genes are TRBV10-3 and TRBJ1-6; a weak D match, TRBD1 (5 bases). Trimming shortened V by 0 bases and J by 9 bases, and 9 bases separated the two germline ends. The germline gives CDR1 ENHRY, CDR2 SYGVKD. The CDR3 has 14 residues. CDR3 amino acids: CAISESWDVSPLHF. DNA of the CDR3: TGTGCCATCAGTGAGTCATGGGACGTTTCACCCCTCCACTTT.

In regard to this clone: An end of the junction does not agree with germline; a read error may underlie this. The chain uses TRBV7-9 and TRBJ2-7; D is undetermined. Germline V gene sequence: CDR1 SEHNR, CDR2 FQNEAQ (reference sequence). The CDR3 runs 12 residues. This chain's CDR3 is CASSSRSFEQYF. DNA for the CDR3: TGTGCCAGCAGCTCTCGATCCTTCGAGCAGTACTTC.

This chain joins TRBV9 and TRBJ2-3; 7 bases fit TRBD1. V was pared by 7 bases and J by 2 bases, with 4 bases of the junction left unmatched. There are 13 residues in the CDR3. Germline CDR1 is SGDLS and CDR2 is YYNGEE. The CDR3: CASRGGNTDTQYF. In DNA, the CDR3 is TGTGCCAGCCGAGGGGGCAACACAGATACGCAGTATTTT. The variable domain in full, with the rest retrieved from reference TRBV9 and TRBJ2-3, is DSGVTQTPKHLITATGQRVTLRCSPRSGDLSVYWYQQSLDQGLQFLIQYYNGEERAKGNILERFSAQQFPDLHSELNLSSLELGDSALYFCASRGGNTDTQYFGPGTRLTVL.

The chain has TRBV27 and TRBJ1-1, with D uncertain. Trimming took off 5 bases at V and 5 bases at J, with 12 bases between the two ends. The CDR3 has 13 amino acids. Germline assignment: CDR1 MNHEY and CDR2 SMNVEV (reference sequence). The CDR3 is CASSPWGLTEAFF. CDR3 sequence (DNA): TGTGCCAGCAGTCCCTGGGGTTTAACTGAAGCTTTCTTT.

For the CDR3, the DNA is TGTGCCAGTAGTATAACAGGGGGCTTGACTGAAGCTTTCTTT. It codes for CASSITGGLTEAFF. J is TRBJ1-1 and V is TRBV19; 9 bases align to TRBD1. The length of the CDR3 is 14 residues. Germline assignment: CDR1 LNHDA and CDR2 SQIVND (reference sequence). The junction had 3 bases not matched to a gene; V was cut back by 2 bases and J by 5 bases.

This chain connects TRBV11-1 to TRBJ1-1, with TRBD1 matching over 11 bases. The CDR3 loop spans 14 amino acids. CDR1 and CDR2 from the germline V gene are SGHAT and FQDESV (reference sequence). V shed 3 bases and J 8 bases; nucleotides not matched to a gene: 5. CDR3 protein: CASSFGQGAGEAFF. DNA of the CDR3: TGTGCCAGCAGCTTCGGACAGGGGGCCGGAGAAGCTTTCTTT.

This clone was seen only a few times. The V and J genes are TRBV5-6 and TRBJ1-1, with D unclear. The CDR3 is made up of 14 amino acids. In germline, CDR1 is SGHDT, CDR2 YYEEEE. Trimming stripped 0 bases from V and 2 bases from J, with 8 bases between. The CDR3 loop reads CASSLEYGNTEAFF. The CDR3 nucleotides read TGTGCCAGCAGCTTGGAGTACGGTAACACTGAAGCTTTCTTT. The full variable domain, in which reference TRBV5-6 and TRBJ1-1 provide the parts outside the CDR3, is DAGVTQSPTHLIKTRGQQVTLRCSPKSGHDTVSWYQQALGQGPQFIFQYYEEEERQRGNFPDRFSGHQFPNYSSELNVNALLLGDSALYLCASSLEYGNTEAFFGQGTRLTVV.

The V gene is TRBV25-1, the J gene TRBJ1-3; D unclear. This CDR3 comprises 15 residues. The germline V gene has CDR1 MGHDK and CDR2 SYGVNS. Trimming took 3 bases from V and 0 from J, leaving 9 bases between them. CDR3 in amino acids: CASSDKSFSGNTIYF. The CDR3 region has the DNA TGTGCCAGCAGTGACAAATCTTTCTCTGGAAACACCATATATTTT.

This clone is a singleton in its sample. The gene calls are TRBV19 and TRBJ1-4, with D perhaps matching TRBD1 (5 bases). Germline CDR1 is LNHDA and CDR2 is SQIVND (reference sequence). V lost 11 bases to trimming and J lost 9 bases, with 25 bases between them. This CDR3 has 15 residues. The CDR3 DNA reads as TGTGCCTCCACCCCCACGGGGACGGTGGGCCAAAAACTGTTTTTT. Amino acids: CASTPTGTVGQKLFF.

The sample holds a few counts of this clone. The chain uses TRBV2 and TRBJ1-1; no definite D call. CDR1 is SNHLY, CDR2 FYNNEI, per germline. Trimming left V 10 bases short and J 1 base short, with 16 bases between. This CDR3 is 14 amino acids long. The CDR3 sequence is CATKRANPNTEAFF. In DNA, the CDR3 is TGTGCCACTAAGCGGGCGAACCCGAACACTGAAGCTTTCTTT.

The chain employs TRBV7-9 and TRBJ1-6; a possible D gene is TRBD1 (5 bases). Germline loops: CDR1 SEHNR, CDR2 FQNEAQ (reference sequence). The CDR3 contains 13 residues. The ends were cut back, 8 bases at V and 7 bases at J, with 12 bases in the middle. CDR3 residues: CASRRDGNSPLHF. The CDR3 DNA sequence: TGTGCCAGCCGCCGGGACGGAAATTCACCCCTCCACTTT. Variable domain in full (rest from reference TRBV7-9 and TRBJ1-6): DTGVSQNPRHKITKRGQNVTFRCDPISEHNRLYWYRQTLGQGPEFLTYFQNEAQLEKSRLLSDRFSAERPKGSFSTLEIQRTEQGDSAMYLCASRRDGNSPLHFGNGTRLTVT.

The chain couples TRBV13 to TRBJ1-4; D call uncertain. This CDR3 is built from 12 residues. Per the germline V gene, CDR1 is PRHDT and CDR2 is FYEKMQ (reference sequence). The ends were cut back, 4 bases at V and 5 bases at J, with 5 bases in the middle. CDR3 DNA: TGTGCCAGCAGCTACATAAATGAAAAACTGTTTTTT. Its translation is CASSYINEKLFF.

The chain couples TRBV2 to TRBJ1-6; D may be TRBD1 (6 bases). From germline, CDR1 is SNHLY and CDR2 FYNNEI. V was cut by 5 bases and J by 3 bases, with 11 bases left in between. CDR3 length: 15 residues. The CDR3 loop reads CASSSGVSYNSPLHF. In nucleotides, the CDR3 is TGTGCCAGCAGTTCAGGGGTTAGCTATAATTCACCCCTCCACTTT.

The rearrangement uses TRBV11-3 and TRBJ2-3, with TRBD2 identical over 7 bases. Germline CDR1 is SGHNT and CDR2 is YENEEA. V lost 3 bases to trimming and J lost 0 bases; unmatched junction nucleotides: 6. The CDR3 runs to 16 residues. CDR3 in DNA: TGTGCCAGCAGCTTGGCTAGCGGCTCTAGCACAGATACGCAGTATTTT. This sequence encodes CASSLASGSSTDTQYF.